This TCR beta chain was recorded in a study of T cell changes during pregnancy in multiple sclerosis. Profiling relied on immunoSEQ multiplex PCR, and the TCRdb table lists in-frame clones only, not all of them. The sample carries tens of thousands of clones, 91% recorded once. The material was CD4+ T cells from peripheral blood mononuclear cells, obtained before pregnancy. This TCR came from a female donor with multiple sclerosis, enrolled in a pregnancy study.

In DNA form, the CDR3 reads TGTGCCAGCAGTTACTCGCCGGGGGTCACAGATACGCAGTATTTT. Its protein is CASSYSPGVTDTQYF. V is TRBV6-5 and J is TRBJ2-3; weak D call: TRBD2 (6 bases). This CDR3 has 15 amino acids. The germline CDR1 and CDR2 sequences are MNHEY and SVGAGI. V lost 0 bases, J lost 2 bases, and 9 bases lay in between.